The 31 T cell receptor beta chains below all came from one sample that was sequenced in a study of CD8+CD57+ T cells in acquired aplastic anemia. TCR beta VDJ combinations and CDR3 sequences were profiled from genomic DNA. TCRdb independently ran MiXCR on the reads; one entry per CDR3 protein. The table records 150,000 to 200,000 distinct CDR3 sequences, 45% to 50% of them present only once. Selection for sequencing was limited to patients who had shown CD8+CD57+ cell expansion by flow cytometry. Sequencing was performed on sorted CD4+, CD8+, or CD8+CD57+ T cells (not recorded which) from PBMCs. These receptor sequences come from a human donor with aplastic anemia.

This clonotype was picked up many times. The rearrangement joins TRBV14 to TRBJ2-5, with D uncertain. Germline assignment: CDR1 SGHDN and CDR2 FVKESK. Trimming took 2 bases from V and 2 from J, leaving 9 bases between them. This CDR3 contains 14 residues. The CDR3 region has the DNA TGTGCCAGCAGCCAACGACCCTGGCAAGAGACCCAGTACTTC. Translating gives CASSQRPWQETQYF.

The V gene is TRBV4-1, the J gene TRBJ1-6; the D is unclear. V lost 4 bases, J lost 12 bases, and 7 bases lay in between. Germline assignment: CDR1 MGHRA and CDR2 YSYEKL. CDR3 length: 11 amino acids. CDR3 nucleotides: TGCGCCAGCAGCCGGCACGGACCCCTCCACTTT. Its translation is CASSRHGPLHF.

The chain has TRBV7-9 and TRBJ1-1; possible D gene TRBD1, 5 bases. Per the germline V gene, CDR1 is SEHNR and CDR2 is FQNEAQ (reference sequence). V was pared by 2 bases and J by 5 bases, with 9 bases between. The CDR3 contains 13 residues. The CDR3 DNA reads TGTGCCAGCAGCTTAATAGGGGCGACTGAAGCTTTCTTT. This codes for CASSLIGATEAFF.

The V call is TRBV19, the J call TRBJ2-2; D call uncertain. V lost 6 bases, J lost 5 bases, and 16 bases lay in between. The CDR3 sequence is 15 residues long. Germline V gene lookup returns CDR1 LNHDA and CDR2 SQIVND (reference sequence). The CDR3 is CASRVLGFGTGELFF. The CDR3 coding sequence is TGTGCCAGTAGAGTCCTCGGGTTCGGGACCGGGGAGCTGTTTTTT. Supplemented by reference TRBV19 and TRBJ2-2, the full variable domain reads DGGITQSPKYLFRKEGQNVTLSCEQNLNHDAMYWYRQDPGQGLRLIYYSQIVNDFQKGDIAEGYSVSREKKESFPLTVTSAQKNPTAFYLCASRVLGFGTGELFFGEGSRLTVL.

This clonotype has just a few counts. The rearrangement joins TRBV15 to TRBJ2-7; 9 positions match TRBD2. Germline CDR1 reads LNHNV; CDR2 reads YYDKDF (reference sequence). The CDR3 loop spans 15 amino acids. With 1 base clipped from V and 1 base from J, the junction kept 2 bases outside the gene matches. The CDR3, as DNA: TGTGCCACCAGCAGAGGACTAGCGGAATCCTACGAGCAGTACTTC. This sequence encodes CATSRGLAESYEQYF.

The genes are TRBV10-3 and TRBJ2-5, with D tentatively TRBD2 (7 bases). The CDR3 totals 16 residues. Between the trimmed V and J ends, which lost 0 bases and 7 bases, there was a span of 18 bases. Germline lookup yields CDR1 ENHRY and CDR2 SYGVKD. Here the CDR3 DNA reads TGTGCCATCAGTGAGTCGAGGTCGGGGGGCATCGCGACCCAGTACTTC. Translating gives CAISESRSGGIATQYF.

This clonotype was detected ten times or more. V gene TRBV2 combines with J gene TRBJ1-2; a weak D match, TRBD1 (5 bases). Germline assignment: CDR1 SNHLY and CDR2 FYNNEI. The CDR3 extends over 12 amino acids. The V and J ends lost 5 bases and 7 bases respectively, with 11 bases between them. CDR3 region: CASSPGLGGYTF. The CDR3 DNA reads as TGTGCCAGCAGTCCGGGACTAGGTGGCTACACCTTC.

V is TRBV5-4 and J is TRBJ2-2, with 7 bases fitting TRBD2. V trimming: 4 bases; J trimming: 1 base; junction bases outside the gene matches: 4. CDR3 length: 15 amino acids. Germline CDR1 is SGHNT and CDR2 is YYREEE (reference sequence). DNA for the CDR3: TGTGCCAGCAGCCCGCGGGAGAAGAACACCGGGGAGCTGTTTTTT. It yields the protein CASSPREKNTGELFF.

The chain joins TRBV2 to TRBJ2-5, with D possibly matching TRBD2 (6 bases). The ends were cut back, 7 bases at V and 5 bases at J, with 11 bases in the middle. CDR1 is SNHLY and CDR2 is FYNNEI in the germline V gene. This CDR3 has 12 amino acids. In DNA form, the CDR3 reads TGTGCCAGCATAGGACTACCGGAGACCCAGTACTTC. It encodes CASIGLPETQYF.

This clonotype has just one count. Compared with germline, one end of the junction differs, possibly owing to a read error. The chain has TRBV7-9 and TRBJ2-2; D may be TRBD2 (5 bases). Germline V gene data show CDR1 as SEHNR and CDR2 as FQNEAQ (reference sequence). This CDR3 is built from 12 residues. The CDR3 loop reads CASSTNTGELLF. CDR3 in DNA: TGTGCTAGCAGCACCAACACCGGGGAGCTGCTTTTT.

This chain joins TRBV7-9 and TRBJ2-1; 10 bases align to TRBD2. Germline assignment: CDR1 SEHNR and CDR2 FQNEAQ (reference sequence). The J segment lost 7 bases and the V segment lost 9 bases, leaving 9 bases of the junction unmatched. CDR3 length: 14 amino acids. Here the CDR3 reads CASTSSGSLNEQFF. The CDR3 region has the DNA TGTGCCAGTACTTCTAGCGGGAGCCTAAATGAGCAGTTCTTC.

This clonotype was recorded once. J is TRBJ1-2 and V is TRBV10-3, with D unclear. V was clipped by 2 bases and J by 5 bases, with 21 bases between them. The germline V gene encodes CDR1 ENHRY and CDR2 SYGVKD. The CDR3 covers 17 residues. The CDR3 nucleotides read TGTGCCATCAGTGAGGTGAGGGTGGGGAGATATTTGTATGGCTACACCTTC. Translating gives CAISEVRVGRYLYGYTF.

The rearrangement uses TRBV7-8 and TRBJ1-4; D unclear. Trimming stripped 5 bases from V and 8 bases from J, with 12 bases between. The CDR3 extends over 13 amino acids. CDR1 is SGHVS and CDR2 is FQNEAQ in the germline V gene. CDR3 residues: CASSPLWVEKLFF. CDR3 sequence (DNA): TGTGCCAGCAGCCCTCTTTGGGTGGAAAAACTGTTTTTT. Using reference TRBV7-8 and TRBJ1-4 for the parts outside the CDR3, the full variable domain is GAGVSQSPRYKVAKRGQDVALRCDPISGHVSLFWYQQALGQGPEFLTYFQNEAQLDKSGLPSDRFFAERPEGSVSTLKIQRTQQEDSAVYLCASSPLWVEKLFFGSGTQLSVL.

This clonotype was counted only a few times. The rearrangement joins TRBV2 to TRBJ2-7, with a tentative D call TRBD2 (6 bases). Germline V gene data show CDR1 as SNHLY and CDR2 as FYNNEI. Trimming shortened V by 5 bases and J by 6 bases, and 17 bases separated the two germline ends. The CDR3 is 14 residues long. CDR3 region: CASSTLAWGSEQYF. CDR3 sequence (DNA): TGTGCCAGCAGTACACTAGCTTGGGGTAGCGAGCAGTACTTC.

The chain uses TRBV10-3 and TRBJ2-7, with 10 bases identical to TRBD1. The junction had 4 bases not matched to a gene; V was cut back by 0 bases and J by 2 bases. The CDR3 loop spans 16 amino acids. Germline CDR1 is ENHRY and CDR2 is SYGVKD. The CDR3 region is CAISESVGQGTYEQYF. DNA of the CDR3: TGTGCCATCAGTGAGTCAGTGGGACAGGGGACCTACGAGCAGTACTTC.

This clonotype was picked up many times. This chain links TRBV13 with TRBJ2-7; unclear D gene. CDR1 is PRHDT and CDR2 is FYEKMQ in the germline V gene (reference sequence). V was trimmed by 7 bases and J by 3 bases, leaving 16 bases between them. The CDR3 is 14 residues long. In DNA, the CDR3 is TGTGCCAGCACCGCCCGGATTGGGCACTACGAGCAGTACTTC. This encodes CASTARIGHYEQYF.

The chain combines TRBV25-1 with TRBJ2-7; TRBD1 might be the D (6 bases). The CDR3 is 13 residues long. The V and J ends lost 5 bases and 10 bases respectively, with 18 bases between them. Germline V lookup: CDR1 MGHDK, CDR2 SYGVNS. CDR3 bases: TGTGCCAGCAGTTTGCACAGGGTCACACCTCAGTACTTC. Translation gives CASSLHRVTPQYF.

In this sample, this clonotype turned up many times. The chain carries TRBV5-5 and TRBJ1-1; D is perhaps TRBD1 (5 bases). The CDR3 totals 14 residues. Trimming stripped 4 bases from V and 2 bases from J, with 12 bases between. The germline gives CDR1 SGHKS, CDR2 YYEKEE (reference sequence). The CDR3 DNA sequence: TGTGCCAGCAGCCCCGAGGGGAGCAACACTGAAGCTTTCTTT. It is translated as CASSPEGSNTEAFF.

Notes on this clonotype: One end of the junction varies from germline; a read error may be responsible. The J gene is TRBJ1-2, the V gene TRBV5-1, with no clear D. Germline CDR1 and CDR2: SGHRS and YFSETQ. This CDR3 is built from 14 residues. The CDR3 region is CASSLVRGDYGYAF. DNA for the CDR3: TGCGCCAGCAGCTTGGTGCGGGGAGACTATGGCTACGCCTTC.

The CDR3: CASSLGGNEKLFF. DNA for the CDR3: TGTGCCAGCAGCTTAGGCGGGAATGAAAAACTGTTTTTT. This rearrangement joins TRBV7-3 to TRBJ1-4; D is uncertain. V gave up 2 bases and J gave up 5 bases, with 6 bases separating them. Germline V gene sequence: CDR1 SGHTA, CDR2 FQGTGA. The CDR3 sequence is 13 residues long.

This clonotype was counted at least ten times. The chain carries TRBV7-3 and TRBJ2-7; 11 bases fit TRBD2. This CDR3 has 17 amino acids. J was trimmed by 5 bases and V by 5 bases; bases with no gene match: 14. Germline V gene data show CDR1 as SGHTA and CDR2 as FQGTGA. CDR3 coding DNA: TGTGCCAGCAGCCCAGGACTAGCGGGCCCTTCGCCTCACGAGCAGTACTTC. Translation gives CASSPGLAGPSPHEQYF.

This clonotype came up a few times. This sequence joins TRBV9 and TRBJ2-7; TRBD1 might be the D (6 bases). Germline CDR1 SGDLS, CDR2 YYNGEE. V was clipped by 4 bases and J by 5 bases, with 10 bases between them. This CDR3 has 12 amino acids. The CDR3 DNA reads as TGTGCCAGCAGCCCCACAGGGCACGAGCAGTACTTC. This sequence encodes CASSPTGHEQYF. Full variable domain (outside the CDR3, taken from reference TRBV9 and TRBJ2-7): DSGVTQTPKHLITATGQRVTLRCSPRSGDLSVYWYQQSLDQGLQFLIQYYNGEERAKGNILERFSAQQFPDLHSELNLSSLELGDSALYFCASSPTGHEQYFGPGTRLTVT.

This chain uses TRBV7-8 with TRBJ1-5, with D hard to call. This CDR3 comprises 15 residues. V was shortened by 5 bases and J by 5 bases, with 16 bases between the two germline ends. From germline, CDR1 is SGHVS and CDR2 FQNEAQ. CDR3 sequence (DNA): TGTGCCAGCAGCAGCATGGGAATACTGTATCAGCCCCAGCATTTT. Residues: CASSSMGILYQPQHF.

The J gene is TRBJ2-1, the V gene TRBV10-3; D is ambiguous. Germline CDR1 and CDR2: ENHRY and SYGVKD. Trimming removed 6 bases from V and 2 bases from J, with 8 bases in between. The CDR3 sequence is 13 residues long. The chain's CDR3 is CAIRTDPYNEQFF. Written as DNA, the CDR3 is TGTGCCATCAGGACCGATCCCTACAATGAGCAGTTCTTC.

In this sample, this clonotype turned up many times. The gene calls are TRBV5-6 and TRBJ2-1; either TRBD1 or TRBD2 may fit D (6 bases each). V dropped 6 bases and J dropped 7 bases, with 11 bases sitting between them. Looked up from germline, CDR1 is SGHDT and CDR2 is YYEEEE. This CDR3 region has 12 residues. CDR3 DNA: TGTGCCAGCAACCTAGGGGGGAATGAGCAGTTCTTC. Amino acid sequence: CASNLGGNEQFF.

This clonotype was observed many times. The rearrangement joins TRBV27 to TRBJ2-7, with D perhaps matching TRBD2 (6 bases). Germline V gene sequence: CDR1 MNHEY, CDR2 SMNVEV (reference sequence). The length of the CDR3 is 15 residues. V was trimmed by 5 bases and J by 0 bases, leaving 14 bases between them. As DNA, the CDR3 is TGTGCCAGCAGTGCAAGCGGAGGGAGCTCCTACGAGCAGTACTTC. It encodes CASSASGGSSYEQYF.

In regard to this clonotype: This may be a read error: a much more frequent sequence differs by one nucleotide. This chain connects TRBV3-1 to TRBJ1-1; D gene uncertain. Deletions cut 4 bases from V and 1 base from J, with 10 bases between. This CDR3 has 14 residues. From germline, CDR1 is LGHDT and CDR2 YNNKEL (reference sequence). As DNA, the CDR3 is TGTGCCAGCAGCCTCGGGCATAGGAACACTGAAGCTTTCTTT. This gives the protein CASSLGHRNTEAFF.

The chain joins TRBV19 to TRBJ2-7; the D gene could be TRBD1 or TRBD2 (5 bases each). Germline CDR1 reads LNHDA; CDR2 reads SQIVND (reference sequence). The CDR3 is 15 amino acids. V was clipped by 1 base and J by 3 bases, with 13 bases between them. The CDR3 loop reads CASSIAGTPIYEQYF. The CDR3 nucleotides are TGTGCCAGTAGTATAGCTGGGACCCCCATCTACGAGCAGTACTTC.

To note about this clonotype: It may be a read error: a sequence one base away is much more abundant. The chain combines TRBV3-1 with TRBJ2-7, with TRBD2 identical over 8 bases. Germline CDR1 reads LGHDT; CDR2 reads YNNKEL (reference sequence). CDR3 length: 15 residues. CDR3 loop: CASSHISGSGYGQYF. The CDR3 DNA is TGTGCCAGCAGCCACATAAGCGGGAGTGGCTACGGGCAGTACTTC.

This clonotype was recorded many times. This sequence joins TRBV3-1 and TRBJ2-3, with D possibly being TRBD2 (6 bases). This CDR3 contains 13 residues. Trimming stripped 5 bases from V and 6 bases from J, with 12 bases between. The germline V gene encodes CDR1 LGHDT and CDR2 YNNKEL (reference sequence). The CDR3 loop reads CASSWIRGDTQYF. The CDR3 DNA reads as TGTGCCAGCAGCTGGATCCGGGGGGATACGCAGTATTTT.

The chain joins TRBV19 to TRBJ1-1; 7 nucleotides line up with TRBD1. The CDR3 spans 15 residues. With 10 bases clipped from V and 2 bases from J, the junction kept 13 bases outside the gene matches. The germline V gene has CDR1 LNHDA and CDR2 SQIVND (reference sequence). The CDR3, as DNA: TGTGCCACTAGGACAGGATTCAGGGGAAACACTGAAGCTTTCTTT. It encodes CATRTGFRGNTEAFF.